The present T cell receptor (beta chain) was sequenced within a study of shared clonotypes between healthy human individuals. Study at large: Three CD4 naive, three CD4 memory, two CD8 naive and one CD8 memory plate were used per donor.

The authors' processing: ImmunoSEQ output lacked quality scores and full-length reads, limiting matched filtering. Method: immunoSEQ multiplex PCR; TCRdb's copy keeps in-frame clones and lacks some. Clonal size and the V and J genes are those of that table, whereas D and trimming came from the DNA. Found here are 700,000 or so clones, about 78% of them singletons; the top ten hold around 1.8%. This clone was seen more than once but under ten times. Its antigen is as yet unknown. In the same sample, other DNA sequences code for this CDR3. Looked up from germline, CDR1 is SGHRS and CDR2 is YFSETQ. V was trimmed by 3 bases and J by 0 bases, leaving 10 bases between them. The CDR3 loop spans 15 amino acids. Study-level points and caveats: Several donors showed sharing of approximately 5% of naive CD4 clonotypes.

The authors divided CD4+ cells into CD45RA+ naive and CD45RA-negative memory subsets. Sequencing was done on a sample of memory CD4+ T cells sorted from blood. Subset described: CD45RA-negative fraction. This clonotype was sampled from a young woman in good health. This chain joins TRBV5-1 and TRBJ2-1; the D is unclear. CDR3 amino acids: CASSSDSSSYNEQFF. The DNA for the CDR3 is TGCGCCAGCAGCTCAGACTCAAGCTCCTACAATGAGCAGTTCTTC. The entire variable domain, with the rest obtained from reference TRBV5-1 and TRBJ2-1, is as follows: KAGVTQTPRYLIKTRGQQVTLSCSPISGHRSVSWYQQTPGQGLQFLFEYFSETQRNKGNFPGRFSGRQFSNSRSEMNVSTLELGDSALYLCASSSDSSSYNEQFFGPGTRLTVL.